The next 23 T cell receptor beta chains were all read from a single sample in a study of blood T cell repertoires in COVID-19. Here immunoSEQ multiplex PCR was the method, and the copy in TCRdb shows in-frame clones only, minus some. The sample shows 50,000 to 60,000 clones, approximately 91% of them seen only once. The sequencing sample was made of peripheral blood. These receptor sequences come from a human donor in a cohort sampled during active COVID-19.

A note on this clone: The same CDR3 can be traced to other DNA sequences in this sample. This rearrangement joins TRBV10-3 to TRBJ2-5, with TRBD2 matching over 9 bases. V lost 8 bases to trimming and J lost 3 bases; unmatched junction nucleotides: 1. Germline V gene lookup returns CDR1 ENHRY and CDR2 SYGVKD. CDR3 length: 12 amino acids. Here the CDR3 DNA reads TGTGCCATCTCTAGCGGGAAAGAGACCCAGTACTTC. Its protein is CAISSGKETQYF.

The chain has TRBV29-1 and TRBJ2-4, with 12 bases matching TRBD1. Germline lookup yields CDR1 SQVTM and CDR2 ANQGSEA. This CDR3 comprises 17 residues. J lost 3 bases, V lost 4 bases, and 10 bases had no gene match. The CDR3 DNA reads TGCAGCGTTGGGGGACAGGGGGCAGGTTCAGGCAAAAACATTCAGTACTTC. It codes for CSVGGQGAGSGKNIQYF.

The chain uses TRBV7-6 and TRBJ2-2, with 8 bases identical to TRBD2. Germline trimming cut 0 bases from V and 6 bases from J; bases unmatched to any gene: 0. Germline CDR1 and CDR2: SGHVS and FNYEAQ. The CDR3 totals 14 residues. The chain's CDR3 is CASSLAREAGELFF. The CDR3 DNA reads TGTGCCAGCAGCTTAGCGCGGGAGGCCGGGGAGCTGTTTTTT.

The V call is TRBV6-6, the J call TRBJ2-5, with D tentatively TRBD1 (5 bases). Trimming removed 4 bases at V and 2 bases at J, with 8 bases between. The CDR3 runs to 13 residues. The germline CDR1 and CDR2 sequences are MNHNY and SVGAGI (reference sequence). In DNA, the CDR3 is TGTGCCAGCAGTTGGGGCATTCAAGAGACCCAGTACTTC. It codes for CASSWGIQETQYF.

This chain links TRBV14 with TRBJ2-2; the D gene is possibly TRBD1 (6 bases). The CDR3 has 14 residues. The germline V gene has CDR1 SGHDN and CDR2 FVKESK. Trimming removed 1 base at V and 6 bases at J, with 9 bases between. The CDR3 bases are TGTGCCAGCAGCCAAGGGGCAGGGGCCGGGGAGCTGTTTTTT. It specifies CASSQGAGAGELFF.

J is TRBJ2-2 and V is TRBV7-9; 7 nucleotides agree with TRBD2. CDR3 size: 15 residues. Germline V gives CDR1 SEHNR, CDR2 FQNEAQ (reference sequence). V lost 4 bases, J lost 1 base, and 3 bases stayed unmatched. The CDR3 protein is CASSSTSENTGELFF. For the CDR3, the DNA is TGTGCCAGCAGCTCCACTAGCGAGAACACCGGGGAGCTGTTTTTT.

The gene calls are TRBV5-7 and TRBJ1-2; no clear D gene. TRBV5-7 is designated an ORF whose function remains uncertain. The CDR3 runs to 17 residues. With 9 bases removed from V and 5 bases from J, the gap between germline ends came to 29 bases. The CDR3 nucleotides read TGTGCCACCCCCCTCGTCCACGTCCGTGTCCCCAGATATGGCTACACCTTC. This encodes CATPLVHVRVPRYGYTF.

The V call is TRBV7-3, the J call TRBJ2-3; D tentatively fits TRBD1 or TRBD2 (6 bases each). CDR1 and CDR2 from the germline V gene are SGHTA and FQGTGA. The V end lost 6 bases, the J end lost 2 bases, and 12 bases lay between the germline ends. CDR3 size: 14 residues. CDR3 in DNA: TGTGCCAGCAGTTTAGGGGGGATCACAGATACGCAGTATTTT. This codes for CASSLGGITDTQYF.

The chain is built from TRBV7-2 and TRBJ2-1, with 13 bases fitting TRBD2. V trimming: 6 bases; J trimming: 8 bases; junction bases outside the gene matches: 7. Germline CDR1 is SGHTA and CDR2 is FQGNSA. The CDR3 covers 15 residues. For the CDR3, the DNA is TGTGCCAGCAGAGCGGGACTAGCGGGATTCCATGAGCAGTTCTTC. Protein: CASRAGLAGFHEQFF.

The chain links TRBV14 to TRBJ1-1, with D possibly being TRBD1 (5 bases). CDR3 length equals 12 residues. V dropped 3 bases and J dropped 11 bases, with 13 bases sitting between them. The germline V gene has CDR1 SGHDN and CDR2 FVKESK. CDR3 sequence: CASSQARGSAFF. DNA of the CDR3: TGTGCCAGCAGCCAGGCCCGGGGGAGCGCTTTCTTT.

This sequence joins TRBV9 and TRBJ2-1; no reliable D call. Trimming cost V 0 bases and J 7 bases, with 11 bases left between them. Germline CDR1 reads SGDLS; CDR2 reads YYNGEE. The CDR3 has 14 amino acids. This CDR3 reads CASSVDGRRNEQFF. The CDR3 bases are TGTGCCAGCAGCGTAGATGGTCGCAGGAATGAGCAGTTCTTC. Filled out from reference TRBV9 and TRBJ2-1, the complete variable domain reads DSGVTQTPKHLITATGQRVTLRCSPRSGDLSVYWYQQSLDQGLQFLIQYYNGEERAKGNILERFSAQQFPDLHSELNLSSLELGDSALYFCASSVDGRRNEQFFGPGTRLTVL.

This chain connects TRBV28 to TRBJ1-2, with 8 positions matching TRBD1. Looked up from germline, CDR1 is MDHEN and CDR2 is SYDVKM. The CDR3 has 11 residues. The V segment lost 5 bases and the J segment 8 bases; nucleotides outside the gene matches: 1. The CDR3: CASSDRGGYTF. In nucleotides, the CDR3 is TGTGCCAGCAGTGACAGGGGAGGCTACACCTTC.

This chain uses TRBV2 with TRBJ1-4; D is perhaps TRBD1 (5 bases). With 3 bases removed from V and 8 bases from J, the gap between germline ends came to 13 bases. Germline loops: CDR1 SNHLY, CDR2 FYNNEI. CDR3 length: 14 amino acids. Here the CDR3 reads CASSEGTLREKLFF. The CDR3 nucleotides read TGTGCCAGCAGTGAGGGGACTTTGAGGGAAAAACTGTTTTTT.

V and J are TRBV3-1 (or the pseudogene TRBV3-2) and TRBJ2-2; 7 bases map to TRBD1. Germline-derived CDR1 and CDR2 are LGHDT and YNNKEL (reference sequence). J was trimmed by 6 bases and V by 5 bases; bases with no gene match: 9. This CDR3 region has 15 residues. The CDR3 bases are TGTGCCAGCAGCGTACGGGACAGACCTTCCGGGGAGCTGTTTTTT. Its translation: CASSVRDRPSGELFF.

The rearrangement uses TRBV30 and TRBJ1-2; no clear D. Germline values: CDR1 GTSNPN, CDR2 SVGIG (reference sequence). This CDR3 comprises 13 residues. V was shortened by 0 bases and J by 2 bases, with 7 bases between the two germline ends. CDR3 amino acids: CAWSVRRNYGYTF. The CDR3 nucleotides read TGTGCCTGGAGTGTACGGAGGAACTATGGCTACACCTTC.

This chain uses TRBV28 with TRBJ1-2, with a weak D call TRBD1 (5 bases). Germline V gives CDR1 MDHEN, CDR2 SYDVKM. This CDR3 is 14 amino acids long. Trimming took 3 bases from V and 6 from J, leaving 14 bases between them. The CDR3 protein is CASSFREGRNGYTF. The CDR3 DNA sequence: TGTGCCAGCAGTTTCAGGGAGGGGAGGAATGGCTACACCTTC.

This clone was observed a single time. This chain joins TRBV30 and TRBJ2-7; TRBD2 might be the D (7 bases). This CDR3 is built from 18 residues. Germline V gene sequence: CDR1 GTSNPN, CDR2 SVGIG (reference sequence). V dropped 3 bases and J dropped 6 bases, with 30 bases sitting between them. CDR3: CAWSPGVGGGWVPGEQYF. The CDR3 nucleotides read TGTGCCTGGAGCCCTGGGGTAGGGGGGGGGTGGGTTCCAGGCGAGCAGTACTTC.

CDR3 coding DNA: TGCGCCAGCAGCTTGGAACCTTCTAGACACAATGAGCAGTTCTTC. Translated, it gives CASSLEPSRHNEQFF. The V call is TRBV5-1, the J call TRBJ2-1; D gene uncertain. The CDR3 has 15 amino acids. The V and J ends lost 0 bases and 5 bases respectively, with 12 bases between them. Germline V CDR1 and CDR2: SGHRS, YFSETQ.

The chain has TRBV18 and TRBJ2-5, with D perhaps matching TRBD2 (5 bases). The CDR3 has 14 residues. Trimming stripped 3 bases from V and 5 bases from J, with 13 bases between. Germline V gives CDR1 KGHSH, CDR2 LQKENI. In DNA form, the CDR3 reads TGTGCCAGCTCACCTCAACTAGGCGTGGAGACCCAGTACTTC. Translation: CASSPQLGVETQYF.

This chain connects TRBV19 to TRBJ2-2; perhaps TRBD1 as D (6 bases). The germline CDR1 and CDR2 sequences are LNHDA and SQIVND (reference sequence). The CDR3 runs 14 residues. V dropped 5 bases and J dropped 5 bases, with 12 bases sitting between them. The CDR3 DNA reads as TGTGCCAGTAGTTCTACAGGGAATACCGGGGAGCTGTTTTTT. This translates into CASSSTGNTGELFF.

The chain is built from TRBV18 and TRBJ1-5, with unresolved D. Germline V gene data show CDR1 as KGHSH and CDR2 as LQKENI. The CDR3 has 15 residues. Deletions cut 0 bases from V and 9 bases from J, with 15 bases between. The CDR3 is CASSPPSGVSGPQHF. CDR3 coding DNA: TGTGCCAGCTCACCACCGTCGGGAGTCTCCGGGCCCCAGCATTTT. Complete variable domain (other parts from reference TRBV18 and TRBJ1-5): NAGVMQNPRHLVRRRGQEARLRCSPMKGHSHVYWYRQLPEEGLKFMVYLQKENIIDESGMPKERFSAEFPKEGPSILRIQQVVRGDSAAYFCASSPPSGVSGPQHFGDGTRLSIL.

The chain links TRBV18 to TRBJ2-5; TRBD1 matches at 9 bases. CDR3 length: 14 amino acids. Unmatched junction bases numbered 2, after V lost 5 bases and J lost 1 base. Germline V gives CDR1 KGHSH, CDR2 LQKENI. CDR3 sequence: CASSATGGQETQYF. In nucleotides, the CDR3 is TGTGCCAGCTCAGCGACAGGGGGCCAAGAGACCCAGTACTTC.

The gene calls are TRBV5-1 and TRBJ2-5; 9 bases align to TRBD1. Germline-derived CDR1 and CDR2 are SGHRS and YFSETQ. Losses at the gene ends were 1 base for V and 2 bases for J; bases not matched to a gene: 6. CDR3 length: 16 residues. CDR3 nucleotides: TGCGCCAGCAGCTTGCGGGGGACAGGGCCTCAAGAGACCCAGTACTTC. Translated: CASSLRGTGPQETQYF. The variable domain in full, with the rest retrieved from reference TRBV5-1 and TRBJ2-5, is KAGVTQTPRYLIKTRGQQVTLSCSPISGHRSVSWYQQTPGQGLQFLFEYFSETQRNKGNFPGRFSGRQFSNSRSEMNVSTLELGDSALYLCASSLRGTGPQETQYFGPGTRLLVL.